A selection of T cell receptor beta chains follows, all from one sample in a study of blood T cell repertoires in COVID-19. The method was immunoSEQ multiplex PCR; TCRdb's version includes in-frame clones alone and lacks a portion of them. Among roughly 30,000 clones listed, about nine tenths were seen once. Sequencing was done on a sample of peripheral blood. Receptor source: a man between 60 and 70 years old with acute or convalescent COVID-19. Both conserved end residues are part of each CDR3. The D gene is left open where the match is weak. The size of a clone is reported for some rows only, either as once, few or many, or as a class for expanded clones.

d_gene,abundance,j_gene,v_gene,CDR3aa,CDR3nt
TRBD1,-,TRBJ1-3,TRBV7-2,CASSSGQLNSGNTIYF,TGTGCCAGCAGCTCGGGACAGTTGAACTCTGGAAACACCATATATTTT
-,-,TRBJ1-4,TRBV5-1,CASSEGQGEKLFF,TGCGCCAGCAGCGAGGGACAAGGGGAAAAACTGTTTTTT
TRBD1,few,TRBJ1-3,TRBV7-8,CASSTRQGLNTIYF,TGTGCCAGCAGCACCCGACAGGGACTAAACACCATATATTTT
TRBD1,-,TRBJ1-2,TRBV28,CASSGTSDRPRYGYTF,TGTGCCAGCAGTGGGACCTCGGACAGGCCCCGCTATGGCTACACCTTC
-,-,TRBJ1-3,TRBV7-6,CASSLWGTSGNTIYF,TGTGCCAGCAGCTTATGGGGGACATCTGGAAACACCATATATTTT
-,once,TRBJ2-1,TRBV24-1,CATSEISWSEQFF,TGTGCCACCAGTGAGATCAGTTGGAGTGAGCAGTTCTTC
-,-,TRBJ1-6,TRBV5-1,CASSLVGISYNSPLHF,TGCGCCAGCAGCTTGGTCGGGATCTCCTATAATTCACCCCTCCACTTT
-,-,TRBJ2-7,TRBV4-3,CASSQDLKREQYF,TGCGCCAGCAGCCAAGATCTTAAGCGGGAGCAGTACTTC
TRBD2,-,TRBJ2-1,TRBV4-1,CASSQERGLAGNNEQFF,TGCGCCAGCAGCCAGGAGCGGGGACTAGCGGGAAACAATGAGCAGTTCTTC
TRBD1,-,TRBJ1-2,TRBV29-1,CSVARGQGGTYGYTF,TGCAGCGTTGCCCGAGGACAGGGAGGCACCTATGGCTACACCTTC
TRBD1,-,TRBJ2-7,TRBV7-9,CASSLLPYGTGGLEQYF,TGTGCCAGCAGCTTACTACCCTACGGGACAGGGGGCCTCGAGCAGTACTTC
TRBD1,-,TRBJ2-1,TRBV12-3/TRBV12-4,CASRLGQSNEQFF,TGTGCCAGCAGGTTGGGACAGTCCAATGAGCAGTTCTTC
-,few,TRBJ1-3,TRBV5-1,CASSLVGAYGNTIYF,TGCGCCAGCAGCTTGGTTGGGGCGTATGGAAACACCATATATTTT
-,-,TRBJ1-1,TRBV5-8,CASSFPRAEAFF,TGTGCCAGCAGCTTCCCGAGGGCTGAAGCTTTCTTT
TRBD1,-,TRBJ2-6,TRBV30,CAWGRWDRDRSGANVLTF,TGTGCCTGGGGTAGGTGGGACAGGGATCGCTCTGGGGCCAACGTCCTGACTTTC
TRBD1,-,TRBJ2-5,TRBV24-1,CATSEGQGHETQYF,TGTGCCACCAGTGAGGGACAGGGTCACGAGACCCAGTACTTC
-,-,TRBJ1-1,TRBV5-6,CASSRPRVRNTEAFF,TGTGCCAGCAGCCGCCCGAGGGTTCGGAACACTGAAGCTTTCTTT
TRBD2,once,TRBJ2-5,TRBV11-3,CASSTWTSGEETQYF,TGTGCCAGCAGCACATGGACTAGCGGGGAAGAGACCCAGTACTTC
TRBD1,-,TRBJ2-2,TRBV5-1,CASITGGNTGELFF,TGCGCCAGCATCACAGGGGGTAACACCGGGGAGCTGTTTTTT
-,medium-sized,TRBJ1-3,TRBV6-6,CACLSGNTIYF,TGTGCCTGCCTCAGTGGAAACACCATATATTTT
-,-,TRBJ1-1,TRBV12-5,CASGSGGGSNTEAFF,TGTGCTAGTGGTTCGGGGGGGGGATCGAACACTGAAGCTTTCTTT
TRBD1,-,TRBJ2-7,TRBV29-1,CSVVDRASYEQYF,TGCAGCGTTGTAGACAGGGCATCCTACGAGCAGTACTTC
-,-,TRBJ1-5,TRBV5-4,CASSLAGGGQPQHF,TGTGCCAGCAGCTTGGCGGGGGGCGGTCAGCCCCAGCATTTT
-,-,TRBJ1-2,TRBV25-1,CASSEQGTNGYTF,TGTGCCAGCAGTGAACAGGGAACGAATGGCTACACCTTC
TRBD2,-,TRBJ2-7,TRBV25-1,CASSESLEAGVREQYF,TGTGCCAGCAGTGAATCCCTCGAAGCGGGAGTGAGGGAGCAGTACTTC
-,-,TRBJ1-5,TRBV7-9,CASSLGSGGNFGNQPQHF,TGTGCCAGCAGCTTAGGCTCAGGTGGAAATTTTGGGAATCAGCCCCAGCATTTT
-,-,TRBJ2-7,TRBV5-1,CASSLDRFLTYEQYF,TGCGCCAGCAGCTTGGACAGGTTCCTAACCTACGAGCAGTACTTC
-,-,TRBJ1-3,TRBV4-3,CASSQDAGLDSGNTIYF,TGCGCCAGCAGCCAAGATGCGGGACTCGACTCTGGAAACACCATATATTTT
TRBD1,-,TRBJ2-7,TRBV2,CASSEALLPGQGADEQYF,TGTGCCAGCAGTGAAGCGCTTCTCCCGGGACAGGGGGCGGACGAGCAGTACTTC
-,-,TRBJ1-6,TRBV2,CASSVRSSSYNSPLHF,TGTGCCAGCAGTGTCCGTTCCAGCTCCTATAATTCACCCCTCCACTTT
-,-,TRBJ1-1,TRBV6-5,CASWGVDLMNTEAFF,TGTGCCAGTTGGGGGGTGGACCTCATGAACACTGAAGCTTTCTTT
TRBD2,-,TRBJ2-2,TRBV7-9,CASSVREAGAGELFF,TGTGCCAGCAGCGTTCGGGAGGCCGGAGCCGGGGAGCTGTTTTTT
-,-,TRBJ2-2,TRBV9,CASSVVGAGELFF,TGTGCCAGCAGCGTAGTGGGCGCCGGGGAGCTGTTTTTT
-,-,TRBJ2-1,TRBV7-3,CASSLVQYNEQFF,TGTGCCAGCAGCTTAGTCCAATACAATGAGCAGTTCTTC
TRBD1,-,TRBJ1-4,TRBV7-9,CASSSDRQGTNEKLFF,TGTGCCAGCAGCTCGGACAGGCAGGGAACTAATGAAAAACTGTTTTTT
-,-,TRBJ1-1,TRBV11-3,CASSLGLMFGSEAFF,TGTGCCAGCAGCTTAGGACTCATGTTTGGAAGTGAAGCTTTCTTT
TRBD1,-,TRBJ2-1,TRBV5-5,CASRETGGIGNEQFF,TGTGCCAGCAGAGAAACAGGGGGCATCGGCAATGAGCAGTTCTTC
TRBD1,-,TRBJ1-1,TRBV7-9,CASSTTGTGDEAFF,TGTGCCAGCAGCACCACCGGGACAGGGGATGAAGCTTTCTTT
TRBD1,few,TRBJ2-1,TRBV29-1,CSVRTGERNEQFF,TGCAGCGTTCGGACAGGGGAAAGGAATGAGCAGTTCTTC
TRBD1,-,TRBJ1-1,TRBV7-9,CASSFELGTGSEAFF,TGTGCCAGCAGCTTCGAGCTCGGGACAGGCTCTGAAGCTTTCTTT
TRBD2,once,TRBJ2-1,TRBV6-2/TRBV6-3,CASSRGAGGPHNEQFF,TGTGCCAGCAGTCGTGGAGCGGGAGGGCCACACAATGAGCAGTTCTTC